This entry describes one T cell receptor (beta chain). This entry belongs to a study of blood T cell repertoires in COVID-19. In the study overall: The origin of the acute and convalescent COVID-19 samples was the United States, Italy and Spain. Nucleic acid was either cDNA or gDNA, and it came from T cells, B-cell-depleted T cells, or PBMCs.

Study processing details: Amplification with reference gene primers provided the estimates of nucleated cell counts. Sequencing was performed with immunoSEQ multiplex PCR; in TCRdb, only in-frame clones are kept and a portion is missing. V, J and clone size are those of that table, while D and trimming were read from the DNA. The repertoire has over 130,000 clones, approximately 86% of them found once; the top ten carry approximately 5.4%. CDR3 length: 15 amino acids. The germline V gene encodes CDR1 LGHNA and CDR2 YNFKEQ. V lost 0 bases and J lost 6; bases outside the gene matches: 5. The sequenced material came from peripheral blood. The chain has TRBV4-2 and TRBJ2-1; 7 bases agree with TRBD2. The receptor was isolated from a human donor in a cohort sampled during active COVID-19. The DNA for the CDR3 is TGTGCCAGCAGCCAAGAGGGACTATCGTCCAATGAGCAGTTCTTC. This gives the protein CASSQEGLSSNEQFF.